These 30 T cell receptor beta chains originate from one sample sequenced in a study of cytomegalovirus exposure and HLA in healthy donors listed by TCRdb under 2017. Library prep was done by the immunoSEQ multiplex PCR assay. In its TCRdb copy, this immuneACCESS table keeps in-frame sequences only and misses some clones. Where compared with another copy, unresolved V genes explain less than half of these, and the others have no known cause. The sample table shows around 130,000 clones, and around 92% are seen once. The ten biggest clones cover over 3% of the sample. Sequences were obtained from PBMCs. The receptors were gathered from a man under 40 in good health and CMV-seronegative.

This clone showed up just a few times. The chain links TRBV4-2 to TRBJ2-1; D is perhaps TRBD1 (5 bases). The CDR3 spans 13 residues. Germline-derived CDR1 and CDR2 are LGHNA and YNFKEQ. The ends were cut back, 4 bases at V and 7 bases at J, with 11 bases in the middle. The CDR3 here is CASSRGLENEQFF. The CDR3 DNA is TGTGCCAGCAGCCGGGGCCTTGAGAATGAGCAGTTCTTC.

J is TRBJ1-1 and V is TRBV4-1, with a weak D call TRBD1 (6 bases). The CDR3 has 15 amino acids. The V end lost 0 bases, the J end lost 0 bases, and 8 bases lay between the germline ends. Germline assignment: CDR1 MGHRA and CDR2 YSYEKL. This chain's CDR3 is CASSQDEGVNTEAFF. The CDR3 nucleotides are TGCGCCAGCAGCCAAGACGAGGGGGTGAACACTGAAGCTTTCTTT.

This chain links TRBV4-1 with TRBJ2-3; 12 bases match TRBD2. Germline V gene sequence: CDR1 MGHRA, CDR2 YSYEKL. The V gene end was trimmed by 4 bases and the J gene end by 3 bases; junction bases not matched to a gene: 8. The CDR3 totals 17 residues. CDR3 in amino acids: CASSLWTSGEATDTQYF. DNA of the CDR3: TGCGCCAGCAGCCTTTGGACTAGCGGGGAGGCTACAGATACGCAGTATTTT.

CDR3 protein: CASSLQVGDGGETQYF. CDR3 sequence (DNA): TGTGCCAGCAGCTTGCAGGTCGGGGACGGGGGTGAGACCCAGTACTTC. The rearrangement joins TRBV5-6 to TRBJ2-5; D perhaps matches TRBD2 (6 bases). Trimming removed 1 base at V and 5 bases at J, with 18 bases between. From germline, CDR1 is SGHDT and CDR2 YYEEEE. The CDR3 extends over 16 amino acids. Together with reference TRBV5-6 and TRBJ2-5, the CDR3 gives the full variable domain: DAGVTQSPTHLIKTRGQQVTLRCSPKSGHDTVSWYQQALGQGPQFIFQYYEEEERQRGNFPDRFSGHQFPNYSSELNVNALLLGDSALYLCASSLQVGDGGETQYFGPGTRLLVL.

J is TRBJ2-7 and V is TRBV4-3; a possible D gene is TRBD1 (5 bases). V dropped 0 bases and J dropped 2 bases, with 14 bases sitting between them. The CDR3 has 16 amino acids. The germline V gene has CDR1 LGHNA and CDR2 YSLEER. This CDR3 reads CASSQDLPGRAYEQYF. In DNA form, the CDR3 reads TGCGCCAGCAGCCAAGATCTTCCAGGGCGTGCCTACGAGCAGTACTTC.

Here the CDR3 reads CAWRGTSCSEQYF. In DNA form, the CDR3 reads TGTGCCTGGAGGGGGACTAGCTGTAGCGAGCAGTACTTC. The V and J genes are TRBV30 and TRBJ2-7, with 9 bases identical to TRBD2. Per germline, CDR1 GTSNPN and CDR2 SVGIG (reference sequence). This CDR3 comprises 13 residues. The V and J ends lost 3 bases and 6 bases, in that order; junction bases with no gene match: 6. The full variable domain, with the rest looked up from reference TRBV30 and TRBJ2-7, is SQTIHQWPATLVQPVGSPLSLECTVEGTSNPNLYWYRQAAGRGLQLLFYSVGIGQISSEVPQNLSASRPQDRQFILSSKKLLLSDSGFYLCAWRGTSCSEQYFGPGTRLTVT.

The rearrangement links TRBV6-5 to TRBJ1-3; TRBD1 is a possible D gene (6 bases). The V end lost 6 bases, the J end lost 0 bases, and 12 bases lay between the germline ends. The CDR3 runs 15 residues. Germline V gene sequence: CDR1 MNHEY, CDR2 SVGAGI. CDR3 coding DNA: TGTGCCAGCAGCCCAGACAGGAGCTCTGGAAACACCATATATTTT. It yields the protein CASSPDRSSGNTIYF.

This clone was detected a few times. CDR3 sequence reads: CASSQDLDRGNIQYF. The CDR3 nucleotides are TGTGCCAGCAGCCAAGATCTGGACAGGGGGAACATTCAGTACTTC. V is TRBV4-2 and J is TRBJ2-4, with 10 nucleotides matching TRBD1. This CDR3 region has 15 residues. Unmatched junction bases numbered 3, after V lost 0 bases and J lost 7 bases. Germline V gives CDR1 LGHNA, CDR2 YNFKEQ.

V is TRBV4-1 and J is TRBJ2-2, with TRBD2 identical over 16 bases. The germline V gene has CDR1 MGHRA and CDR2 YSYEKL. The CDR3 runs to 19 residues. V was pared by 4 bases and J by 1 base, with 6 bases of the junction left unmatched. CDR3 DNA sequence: TGCGCCAGCAGCCCCCGGGGGACTAGCGGGAGGGGGAACACCGGGGAGCTGTTTTTT. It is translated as CASSPRGTSGRGNTGELFF.

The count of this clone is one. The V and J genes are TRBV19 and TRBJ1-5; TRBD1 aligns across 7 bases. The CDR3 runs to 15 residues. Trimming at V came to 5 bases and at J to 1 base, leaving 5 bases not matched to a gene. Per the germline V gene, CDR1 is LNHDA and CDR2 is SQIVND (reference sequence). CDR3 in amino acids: CASSRDRDSNQPQHF. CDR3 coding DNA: TGTGCCAGTAGTCGAGACAGGGACAGCAATCAGCCCCAGCATTTT.

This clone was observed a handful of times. CDR3 region: CASSIGRWDSRNTEAFF. CDR3 bases: TGTGCCAGTAGTATCGGGCGGTGGGACAGCCGGAACACTGAAGCTTTCTTT. The V and J genes are TRBV19 and TRBJ1-1; TRBD1 matches 7 bases. CDR1 is LNHDA, CDR2 SQIVND, per germline (reference sequence). Germline trimming cut 3 bases from V and 1 base from J; bases unmatched to any gene: 11. This CDR3 contains 17 residues.

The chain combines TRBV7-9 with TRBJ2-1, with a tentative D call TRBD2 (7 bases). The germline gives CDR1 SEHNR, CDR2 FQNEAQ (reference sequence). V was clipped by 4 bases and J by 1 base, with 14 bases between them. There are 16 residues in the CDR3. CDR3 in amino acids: CASSSGGGRSYNEQFF. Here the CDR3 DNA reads TGTGCCAGCAGCTCGGGGGGCGGAAGATCCTACAATGAGCAGTTCTTC.

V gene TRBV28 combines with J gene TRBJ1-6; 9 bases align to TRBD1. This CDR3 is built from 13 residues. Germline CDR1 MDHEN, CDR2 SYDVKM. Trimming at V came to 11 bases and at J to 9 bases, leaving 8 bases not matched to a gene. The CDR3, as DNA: TGTGCCGCCCGGGGACAGGGAAGTTCACCCCTCCACTTT. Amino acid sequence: CAARGQGSSPLHF.

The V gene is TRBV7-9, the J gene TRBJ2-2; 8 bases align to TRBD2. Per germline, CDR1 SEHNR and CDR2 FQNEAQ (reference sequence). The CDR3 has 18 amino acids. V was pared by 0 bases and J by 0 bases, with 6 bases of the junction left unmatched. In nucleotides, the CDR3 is TGTGCCAGCAGCTTAGCCTCCCGGGGGGGGGCGAACACCGGGGAGCTGTTTTTT. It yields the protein CASSLASRGGANTGELFF.

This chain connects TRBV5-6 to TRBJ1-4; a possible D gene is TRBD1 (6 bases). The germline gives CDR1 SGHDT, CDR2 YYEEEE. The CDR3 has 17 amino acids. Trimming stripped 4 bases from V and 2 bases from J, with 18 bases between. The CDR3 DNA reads TGTGCCAGCAGCGTGGAGGGGGTCCCAGGGACTAATGAAAAACTGTTTTTT. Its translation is CASSVEGVPGTNEKLFF.

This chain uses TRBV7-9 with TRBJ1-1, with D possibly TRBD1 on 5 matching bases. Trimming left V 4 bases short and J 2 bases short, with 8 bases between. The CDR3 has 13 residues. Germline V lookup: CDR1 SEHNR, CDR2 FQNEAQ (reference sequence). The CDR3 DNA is TGTGCCAGCAGCTCCAGGGAAAACACTGAAGCTTTCTTT. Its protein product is CASSSRENTEAFF.

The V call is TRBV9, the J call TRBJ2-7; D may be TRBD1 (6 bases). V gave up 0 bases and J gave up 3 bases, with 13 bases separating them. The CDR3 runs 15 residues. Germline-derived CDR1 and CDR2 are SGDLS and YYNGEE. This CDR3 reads CASSVAPGVNYEQYF. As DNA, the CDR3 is TGTGCCAGCAGCGTAGCACCAGGGGTAAACTACGAGCAGTACTTC.

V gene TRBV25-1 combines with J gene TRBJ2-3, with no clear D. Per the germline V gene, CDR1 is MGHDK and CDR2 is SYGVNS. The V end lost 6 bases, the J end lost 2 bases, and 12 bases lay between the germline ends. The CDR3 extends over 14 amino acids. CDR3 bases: TGTGCCAGCAGCAGAACAGAAGCCACAGATACGCAGTATTTT. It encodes CASSRTEATDTQYF.

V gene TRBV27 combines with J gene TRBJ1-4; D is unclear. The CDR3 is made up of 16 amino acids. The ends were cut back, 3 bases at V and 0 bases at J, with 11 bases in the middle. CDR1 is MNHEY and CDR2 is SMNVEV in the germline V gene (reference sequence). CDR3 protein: CASSFDYRATNEKLFF. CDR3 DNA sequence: TGTGCCAGCAGTTTCGACTACAGAGCAACTAATGAAAAACTGTTTTTT. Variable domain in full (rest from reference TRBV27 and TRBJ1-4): EAQVTQNPRYLITVTGKKLTVTCSQNMNHEYMSWYRQDPGLGLRQIYYSMNVEVTDKGDVPEGYKVSRKEKRNFPLILESPSPNQTSLYFCASSFDYRATNEKLFFGSGTQLSVL.

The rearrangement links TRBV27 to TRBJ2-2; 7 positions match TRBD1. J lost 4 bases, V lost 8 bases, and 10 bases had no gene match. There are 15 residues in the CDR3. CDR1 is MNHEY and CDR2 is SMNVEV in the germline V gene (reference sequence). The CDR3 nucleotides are TGTGCCAGCTCTAGTACAGGGGTTCGCACCGGGGAGCTGTTTTTT. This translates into CASSSTGVRTGELFF.

The CDR3 nucleotides read TGTGCCAGCAGTTGGACCAGCGGGGGTGCCTACAATGAGCAGTTCTTC. It encodes CASSWTSGGAYNEQFF. The chain employs TRBV2 and TRBJ2-1, with 8 bases aligning to TRBD2. The V gene's germline CDR1 is SNHLY and CDR2 FYNNEI. The ends lost 5 bases at V and 2 bases at J; junction bases unmatched: 8. This CDR3 has 16 amino acids.

DNA of the CDR3: TGTGCCAGCAGCCTGCTTGGGAGGGGGAGGGGATCACCCCTCCACTTT. Amino acid sequence: CASSLLGRGRGSPLHF. The chain recombines TRBV7-2 with TRBJ1-6, with D maybe TRBD1 (6 bases). V lost 5 bases, J lost 10 bases, and 21 bases lay in between. Germline V gene sequence: CDR1 SGHTA, CDR2 FQGNSA. The CDR3 length is 16 residues. Filled out from reference TRBV7-2 and TRBJ1-6, the complete variable domain reads GAGVSQSPSNKVTEKGKDVELRCDPISGHTALYWYRQSLGQGLEFLIYFQGNSAPDKSGLPSDRFSAERTGGSVSTLTIQRTQQEDSAVYLCASSLLGRGRGSPLHFGNGTRLTVT.

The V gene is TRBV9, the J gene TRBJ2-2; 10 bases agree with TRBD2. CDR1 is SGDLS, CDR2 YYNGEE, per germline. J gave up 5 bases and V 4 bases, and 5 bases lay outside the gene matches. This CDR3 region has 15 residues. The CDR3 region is CASSPGLARTGELFF. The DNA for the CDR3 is TGTGCCAGCAGCCCGGGACTAGCGCGGACCGGGGAGCTGTTTTTT.

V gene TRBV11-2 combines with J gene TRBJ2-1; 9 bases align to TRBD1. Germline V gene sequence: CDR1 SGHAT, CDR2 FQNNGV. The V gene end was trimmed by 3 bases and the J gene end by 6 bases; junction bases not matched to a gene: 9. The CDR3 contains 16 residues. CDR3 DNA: TGTGCCAGCAGCTTTGCCGGGACAGGGAGGGTCAATGAGCAGTTCTTC. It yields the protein CASSFAGTGRVNEQFF.

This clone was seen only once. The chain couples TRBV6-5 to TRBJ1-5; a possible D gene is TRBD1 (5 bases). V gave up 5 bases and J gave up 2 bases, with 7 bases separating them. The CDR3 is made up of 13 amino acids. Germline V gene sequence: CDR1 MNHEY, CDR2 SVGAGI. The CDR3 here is CASSQQGNQPQHF. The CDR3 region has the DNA TGTGCCAGCAGTCAACAGGGCAATCAGCCCCAGCATTTT.

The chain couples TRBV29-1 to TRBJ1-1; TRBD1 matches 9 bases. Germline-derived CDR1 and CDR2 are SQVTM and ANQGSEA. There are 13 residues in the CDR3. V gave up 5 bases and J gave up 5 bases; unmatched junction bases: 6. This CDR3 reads CSVKGTGTTEAFF. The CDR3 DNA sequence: TGCAGCGTTAAGGGGACAGGGACAACTGAAGCTTTCTTT. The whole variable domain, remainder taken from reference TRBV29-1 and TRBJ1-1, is SAVISQKPSRDICQRGTSLTIQCQVDSQVTMMFWYRQQPGQSLTLIATANQGSEATYESGFVIDKFPISRPNLTFSTLTVSNMSPEDSSIYLCSVKGTGTTEAFFGQGTRLTVV.

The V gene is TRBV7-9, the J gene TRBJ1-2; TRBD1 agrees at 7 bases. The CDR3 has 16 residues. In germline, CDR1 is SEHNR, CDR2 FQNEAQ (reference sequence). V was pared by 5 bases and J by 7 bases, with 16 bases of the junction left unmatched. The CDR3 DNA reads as TGTGCCAGCAGCCCCCAGACAGGGTCCAACGTCCGTGGCTACACCTTC. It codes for CASSPQTGSNVRGYTF.

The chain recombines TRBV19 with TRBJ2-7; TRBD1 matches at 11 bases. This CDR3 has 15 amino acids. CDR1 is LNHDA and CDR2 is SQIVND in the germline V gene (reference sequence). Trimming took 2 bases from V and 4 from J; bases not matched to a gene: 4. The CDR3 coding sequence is TGTGCCAGTAGTATATCGGACAGGGGGCTATACGAGCAGTACTTC. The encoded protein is CASSISDRGLYEQYF.

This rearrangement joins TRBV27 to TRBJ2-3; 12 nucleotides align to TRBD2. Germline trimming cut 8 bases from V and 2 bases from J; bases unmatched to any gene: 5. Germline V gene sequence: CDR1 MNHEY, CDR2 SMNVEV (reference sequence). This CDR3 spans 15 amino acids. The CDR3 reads CASRGLAGITDTQYF. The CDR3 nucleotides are TGTGCCAGCCGAGGACTAGCGGGGATCACAGATACGCAGTATTTT.

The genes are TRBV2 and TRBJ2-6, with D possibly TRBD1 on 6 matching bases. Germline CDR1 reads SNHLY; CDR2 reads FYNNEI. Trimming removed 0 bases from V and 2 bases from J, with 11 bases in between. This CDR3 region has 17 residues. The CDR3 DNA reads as TGTGCCAGCAGTGAAGCGCTTCACAGGGCTGGGGCCAACGTCCTGACTTTC. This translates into CASSEALHRAGANVLTF. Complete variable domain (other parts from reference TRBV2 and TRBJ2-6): EPEVTQTPSHQVTQMGQEVILRCVPISNHLYFYWYRQILGQKVEFLVSFYNNEISEKSEIFDDQFSVERPDGSNFTLKIRSTKLEDSAMYFCASSEALHRAGANVLTFGAGSRLTVL.